This TCR beta chain is from a study of blood T cells in healthy people across ages. On this clonotype: Its antigen remains unidentified.

It was with a sample-barcoded 5' primer and a J-beta primer mix that a second PCR of about 6 to 12 cycles was run. TCRdb used MiXCR to reprocess the 5' RACE reads, holding one entry per CDR3 protein. The data hold over 1,300,000 distinct CDR3 sequences, with around 59% observed a single time. Study conclusions and caveats: Higher naive T cell percentage went strongly together with higher TCR beta diversity.

The CDR3 spans 13 residues. Trimming shortened V by 2 bases and J by 4 bases, and 6 bases separated the two germline ends. Germline V gene lookup returns CDR1 DFQATT and CDR2 SNEGSKA (reference sequence). Source material: blood. The sequence was obtained from a man aged 18 to 29 in good health. This sequence joins TRBV20-1 and TRBJ1-6, with D unclear. The CDR3 is CSARHPYNSPLHF. The CDR3 coding sequence is TGCAGTGCTAGACACCCGTATAATTCACCCCTCCACTTT.